Below, 5 T cell receptor beta chains from the same sample are listed, as sequenced in a study of blood T cell repertoires in COVID-19. Clones were sequenced by immunoSEQ multiplex PCR, and TCRdb holds only the in-frame ones, with some missing. The sample records around 130,000 clones, 70% to 90% being singletons. The sample taken for sequencing was PBMCs or T cells enriched from blood (not recorded which). The receptors were gathered from a woman between 50 and 59 years old who had recovered from COVID-19.

The rearrangement links TRBV6-1 to TRBJ1-5, with 8 bases identical to TRBD1. The trim removed 4 bases at V and 0 bases at J, leaving 17 bases unmatched. The CDR3 loop spans 20 amino acids. Germline loops: CDR1 MNHNS, CDR2 SASEGT. The chain's CDR3 is CASSGPHGQGSEYSNQPQHF. As DNA, the CDR3 is TGTGCCAGCAGTGGACCCCACGGACAGGGATCAGAGTATAGCAATCAGCCCCAGCATTTT.

DNA of the CDR3: TGTGCCAGCAGCCAGGCAGGGACAGGATCGGAGCAGTACTTC. Translating gives CASSQAGTGSEQYF. The rearrangement links TRBV7-8 to TRBJ2-7, with TRBD1 matching over 8 bases. V shed 5 bases and J 7 bases; nucleotides not matched to a gene: 10. Germline V CDR1 and CDR2: SGHVS, FQNEAQ. This CDR3 has 14 residues.

This clone was counted only a few times. The chain carries TRBV2 and TRBJ2-7; 10 bases fit TRBD1. Germline assignment: CDR1 SNHLY and CDR2 FYNNEI. V lost 6 bases and J lost 4; bases outside the gene matches: 18. The CDR3 has 18 residues. CDR3 region: CASSAGTGVPRRPYEQYF. CDR3 DNA: TGTGCCAGCAGCGCCGGGACAGGGGTACCCCGTCGACCTTACGAGCAGTACTTC.

The V and J genes are TRBV12-3 or TRBV12-4 and TRBJ1-2; D is unresolved. V was shortened by 5 bases and J by 8 bases, with 12 bases between the two germline ends. The CDR3 consists of 12 residues. The CDR3 reads CASSRPGGGYTF. CDR3 nucleotide sequence: TGTGCCAGCAGTCGCCCGGGTGGGGGCTACACCTTC.

The chain joins TRBV11-3 to TRBJ2-1; D perhaps matches TRBD2 (7 bases). The germline V gene has CDR1 SGHNT and CDR2 YENEEA. The length of the CDR3 is 14 residues. V lost 0 bases and J lost 8, with 11 bases in between. CDR3 amino acids: CASSLERGGDEQFF. CDR3 in DNA: TGTGCCAGCAGCTTAGAAAGAGGGGGGGATGAGCAGTTCTTC.